The 16 T cell receptor beta chains given below trace back to one sample, sequenced in a study of blood T cell repertoires in COVID-19. Measured with immunoSEQ multiplex PCR; TCRdb has only the in-frame clones, and not every one. In the table there are approximately 220,000 clones, about nine tenths of which are singletons. The sample consisted of peripheral blood. The receptors come from a woman aged 50 to 65 with acute or convalescent COVID-19.

The V call is TRBV3-1 (or the pseudogene TRBV3-2), the J call TRBJ2-3; 7 bases are a match to TRBD2. V was clipped by 1 base and J by 1 base; unmatched bases: 2. Germline CDR1 reads LGHDT; CDR2 reads YNNKEL (reference sequence). The CDR3 is 15 residues long. This CDR3 reads CASSQVRERTDTQYF. CDR3 in DNA: TGTGCCAGCAGCCAAGTGCGGGAGCGCACAGATACGCAGTATTTT.

This chain links TRBV6-5 with TRBJ2-3; D might be TRBD2 (6 bases). Trimming stripped 6 bases from V and 0 bases from J, with 10 bases between. Germline V gene lookup returns CDR1 MNHEY and CDR2 SVGAGI. This CDR3 has 14 residues. The CDR3 spells CASSLGTSTDTQYF. DNA for the CDR3: TGTGCCAGCAGCCTCGGGACTAGCACAGATACGCAGTATTTT.

This clone appeared a few times. The chain combines TRBV11-2 with TRBJ2-5; 7 bases agree with TRBD1. There are 14 residues in the CDR3. Germline trimming cut 5 bases from V and 3 bases from J; bases unmatched to any gene: 6. The germline V gene encodes CDR1 SGHAT and CDR2 FQNNGV. CDR3 bases: TGTGCCAGCAGCATTCAGGGGGTTGAAGAGACCCAGTACTTC. This codes for CASSIQGVEETQYF.

The CDR3, as DNA: TGCGCCAGCAGTTTTAACAACAGGGGGACCACTGAAGCTTTCTTT. Protein: CASSFNNRGTTEAFF. V and J are TRBV10-2 and TRBJ1-1; 8 bases agree with TRBD1. J gave up 4 bases and V 5 bases, and 9 bases lay outside the gene matches. The CDR3 covers 15 residues. The germline CDR1 and CDR2 sequences are WSHSY and SAAADI.

A few counts support this clone. The rearrangement links TRBV29-1 to TRBJ2-1; 10 bases match TRBD2. Germline assignment: CDR1 SQVTM and CDR2 ANQGSEA. V shed 1 base and J 4 bases; nucleotides not matched to a gene: 1. The CDR3 consists of 14 residues. Here the CDR3 reads CSVEGTSGYNEQFF. The CDR3 DNA reads as TGCAGCGTTGAAGGGACTAGCGGATACAATGAGCAGTTCTTC.

This clone was recorded only once. The chain is built from TRBV27 and TRBJ2-5; possible D gene TRBD1, 6 bases. This CDR3 has 13 residues. The germline CDR1 and CDR2 sequences are MNHEY and SMNVEV (reference sequence). Deletions cut 3 bases from V and 3 bases from J, with 8 bases between. CDR3 sequence (DNA): TGTGCCAGCAGTTTGAACAGGGAAGAGACCCAGTACTTC. This gives the protein CASSLNREETQYF.

Only one count was recorded for this clone. The chain has TRBV19 and TRBJ1-5; D is uncertain. Germline lookup yields CDR1 LNHDA and CDR2 SQIVND (reference sequence). The CDR3 is 14 residues long. Trimming left V 1 base short and J 7 bases short, with 11 bases between. The CDR3 DNA reads TGTGCCAGTAGTATAGGAGGGTTTGGACAGCCCCAGCATTTT. Protein: CASSIGGFGQPQHF.

This clone was picked up a small number of times. The chain recombines TRBV6-2 or TRBV6-3 with TRBJ2-5, with 10 positions matching TRBD1. This CDR3 comprises 18 residues. Germline CDR1 reads MNHEY; CDR2 reads SVGEGT. J lost 5 bases, V lost 0 bases, and 12 bases had no gene match. Here the CDR3 DNA reads TGTGCCAGCAGTTACTCGAGGGGACCAGGACAGGGGGGCGAGACCCAGTACTTC. It codes for CASSYSRGPGQGGETQYF.

The V and J genes are TRBV9 and TRBJ2-5; D is ambiguous. V gave up 0 bases and J gave up 3 bases, with 9 bases separating them. The CDR3 is 14 residues long. In germline, CDR1 is SGDLS, CDR2 YYNGEE. The CDR3 loop is CASSVAPGKETQYF. The CDR3 DNA sequence: TGTGCCAGCAGCGTAGCGCCAGGAAAAGAGACCCAGTACTTC.

The chain couples TRBV19 to TRBJ1-2; a possible D gene is TRBD1 (5 bases). Trimming took off 2 bases at V and 6 bases at J, with 13 bases between the two ends. The CDR3 is 14 residues long. The germline V gene encodes CDR1 LNHDA and CDR2 SQIVND (reference sequence). DNA for the CDR3: TGTGCCAGTAGTATAAGAACAGGCTCGGATGGCTACACCTTC. This codes for CASSIRTGSDGYTF. The whole variable domain, remainder taken from reference TRBV19 and TRBJ1-2, is DGGITQSPKYLFRKEGQNVTLSCEQNLNHDAMYWYRQDPGQGLRLIYYSQIVNDFQKGDIAEGYSVSREKKESFPLTVTSAQKNPTAFYLCASSIRTGSDGYTFGSGTRLTVV.

V gene TRBV7-9 combines with J gene TRBJ2-7, with unresolved D. Germline CDR1 SEHNR, CDR2 FQNEAQ (reference sequence). The CDR3 runs 14 residues. Trimming shortened V by 1 base and J by 4 bases, and 11 bases separated the two germline ends. Here the CDR3 reads CASSLVLENYEQYF. As DNA, the CDR3 is TGTGCCAGCAGCTTAGTTTTAGAGAATTACGAGCAGTACTTC.

The rearrangement links TRBV5-1 to TRBJ1-3, with TRBD1 matching over 8 bases. The CDR3 spans 16 residues. V dropped 2 bases and J dropped 0; count of bases not matched to a gene: 4. Germline-derived CDR1 and CDR2 are SGHRS and YFSETQ. As DNA, the CDR3 is TGCGCCAGCAGCTTAGACAGGGGAAGCTCTGGAAACACCATATATTTT. Translation: CASSLDRGSSGNTIYF.

V usage is TRBV7-3 and J usage is TRBJ1-1, with D maybe TRBD1 (6 bases). Per the germline V gene, CDR1 is SGHTA and CDR2 is FQGTGA. Trimming stripped 4 bases from V and 1 base from J, with 16 bases between. The CDR3 totals 16 residues. This CDR3 is CASSSTMTGENTEAFF. The CDR3 nucleotides are TGTGCCAGCAGCTCCACAATGACAGGAGAGAACACTGAAGCTTTCTTT.

The rearrangement joins TRBV6-5 to TRBJ1-4, with D possibly TRBD1 on 6 matching bases. Germline CDR1 is MNHEY and CDR2 is SVGAGI. The CDR3 has 15 amino acids. Trimming removed 2 bases at V and 8 bases at J, with 15 bases between. The CDR3 spells CASSYGDTQEEKLFF. CDR3 coding DNA: TGTGCCAGCAGTTACGGGGACACCCAAGAGGAAAAACTGTTTTTT.

V is TRBV7-9 and J is TRBJ2-5; tentatively, D is TRBD2 (6 bases). The CDR3 loop spans 14 amino acids. In germline, CDR1 is SEHNR, CDR2 FQNEAQ (reference sequence). V was trimmed by 1 base and J by 5 bases, leaving 11 bases between them. Written as DNA, the CDR3 is TGTGCCAGCAGCTTAGTCGGAGGGAAGGAGACCCAGTACTTC. It specifies CASSLVGGKETQYF.

The V gene is TRBV19, the J gene TRBJ2-7; TRBD2 matches at 12 bases. The trim removed 5 bases at V and 4 bases at J, leaving 12 bases unmatched. The length of the CDR3 is 17 residues. The germline V gene has CDR1 LNHDA and CDR2 SQIVND (reference sequence). DNA of the CDR3: TGTGCCAGTAGTCGGACTAGCGGGAAGGGAGGGTTTTACGAGCAGTACTTC. This gives the protein CASSRTSGKGGFYEQYF.